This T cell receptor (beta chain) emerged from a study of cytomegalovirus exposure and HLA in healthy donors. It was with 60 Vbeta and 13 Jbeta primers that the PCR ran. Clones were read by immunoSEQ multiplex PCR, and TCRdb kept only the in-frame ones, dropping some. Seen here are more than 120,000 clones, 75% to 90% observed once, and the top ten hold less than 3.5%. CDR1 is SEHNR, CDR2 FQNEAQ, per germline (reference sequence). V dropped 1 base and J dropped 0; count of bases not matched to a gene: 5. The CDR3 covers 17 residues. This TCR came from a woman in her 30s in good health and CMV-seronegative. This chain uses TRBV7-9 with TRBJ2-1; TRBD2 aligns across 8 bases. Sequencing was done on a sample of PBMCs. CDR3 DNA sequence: TGTGCCAGCAGCTTAGGAAGGACTAGCCCCTCCTACAATGAGCAGTTCTTC. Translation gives CASSLGRTSPSYNEQFF.